Listed here are 15 T cell receptor beta chains from one sample, sequenced in a study of graft-versus-host responses after intestinal transplantation. Clones were sequenced by immunoSEQ multiplex PCR, and TCRdb holds only the in-frame ones, with some missing. The data contain about 110,000 clones, approximately 92% of them seen just once; the ten biggest clones take up 0.5% to 0.6%. These TCRs are of unknown antigen specificity. Sample: unstimulated CD8+ T cells sorted from spleen or lymph node cells, taken before intestinal transplant. These receptors were obtained from a human donor who received an intestinal transplant.

This clone appeared once. The chain couples TRBV27 to TRBJ2-1; D is unclear. The CDR3 has 14 residues. Per germline, CDR1 MNHEY and CDR2 SMNVEV (reference sequence). With 5 bases removed from V and 2 bases from J, the gap between germline ends came to 10 bases. The DNA of the CDR3 is TGTGCCAGCAGTGTCCGTTCCACCTACAATGAGCAGTTCTTC. Its protein product is CASSVRSTYNEQFF.

V usage is TRBV13 and J usage is TRBJ2-7, with 11 nucleotides matching TRBD2. The CDR3 has 16 residues. Germline V gene lookup returns CDR1 PRHDT and CDR2 FYEKMQ (reference sequence). Trimming took 7 bases from V and 9 from J; bases not matched to a gene: 17. CDR3 protein: CASTPPGGSGRARQYF. CDR3 coding DNA: TGTGCCAGCACCCCCCCCGGTGGTAGCGGGAGGGCGAGGCAGTACTTC.

The J gene is TRBJ2-3, the V gene TRBV4-1; 7 bases map to TRBD2. V lost 1 base to trimming and J lost 2 bases; unmatched junction nucleotides: 12. CDR1 is MGHRA and CDR2 is YSYEKL in the germline V gene. The CDR3 spans 18 residues. CDR3 amino acids: CASSQALVLAGATDTQYF. The CDR3 nucleotides read TGCGCCAGCAGCCAAGCATTGGTCTTGGCGGGAGCCACAGATACGCAGTATTTT.

This clone was observed once. This chain joins TRBV6-5 and TRBJ2-1; tentative D call: TRBD2 (5 bases). CDR3 length equals 13 residues. Trimming took off 7 bases at V and 2 bases at J, with 9 bases between the two ends. CDR1 and CDR2 (germline): MNHEY, SVGAGI. The CDR3 region is CASIGGTYNEQFF. CDR3 nucleotides: TGTGCCAGCATCGGAGGAACCTACAATGAGCAGTTCTTC.

Concerning this clone itself: Other DNA sequences in the sample encode the same CDR3. The chain joins TRBV19 to TRBJ1-5; D perhaps matches TRBD1 (5 bases). The CDR3 sequence is 12 residues long. The V end lost 6 bases, the J end lost 6 bases, and 9 bases lay between the germline ends. Germline CDR1 reads LNHDA; CDR2 reads SQIVND (reference sequence). CDR3 region: CASSLGGQPQHF. The DNA for the CDR3 is TGTGCCAGTAGCCTTGGGGGTCAGCCCCAGCATTTT.

J is TRBJ1-4 and V is TRBV29-1; unclear D gene. V lost 7 bases and J 7 bases, leaving 10 bases between the germline ends. Germline lookup yields CDR1 SQVTM and CDR2 ANQGSEA. The CDR3 spans 11 residues. The DNA of the CDR3 is TGCAGCGGTTCCGATGGTGAAAAACTGTTTTTT. Protein product: CSGSDGEKLFF.

The chain recombines TRBV4-1 with TRBJ2-7, with 8 bases lining up with TRBD1. Trimming cost V 3 bases and J 4 bases; bases outside gene matches: 8. Germline loops: CDR1 MGHRA, CDR2 YSYEKL. The CDR3 totals 15 residues. The CDR3 bases are TGCGCCAGCAGCCACGCTCAGACAGGGGTGTACGAGCAGTACTTC. Amino acids: CASSHAQTGVYEQYF.

This clone has only a few counts. The chain couples TRBV7-2 to TRBJ2-1, with TRBD2 identical over 7 bases. J was trimmed by 5 bases and V by 3 bases; bases with no gene match: 4. Germline CDR1 is SGHTA and CDR2 is FQGNSA. The CDR3 covers 14 residues. DNA of the CDR3: TGTGCCAGCAGCTTCCCGGGACTACACAATGAGCAGTTCTTC. It yields the protein CASSFPGLHNEQFF.

This clone came up once. The chain uses TRBV7-8 and TRBJ1-1; TRBD1 agrees at 7 bases. Germline CDR1 SGHVS, CDR2 FQNEAQ. V dropped 0 bases and J dropped 5; count of bases not matched to a gene: 3. The CDR3 is 14 amino acids. The CDR3 DNA is TGTGCCAGCAGCTTAGCAGGGGGCATTACTGAAGCTTTCTTT. Encoded protein: CASSLAGGITEAFF.

The rearrangement uses TRBV7-2 and TRBJ2-5; 7 nucleotides align to TRBD1. The CDR3 runs 16 residues. V shed 5 bases and J 2 bases; nucleotides not matched to a gene: 11. In germline, CDR1 is SGHTA, CDR2 FQGNSA. CDR3 bases: TGTGCCAGCAGCCCGGGACAGACCATACTACAAGAGACCCAGTACTTC. Amino acids: CASSPGQTILQETQYF.

The chain is built from TRBV7-9 and TRBJ2-1; 10 nucleotides line up with TRBD2. Trimming took 1 base from V and 5 from J; bases not matched to a gene: 5. The CDR3 sequence is 16 residues long. Germline loops: CDR1 SEHNR, CDR2 FQNEAQ (reference sequence). CDR3 sequence (DNA): TGTGCCAGCAGCTTAGTTGCTAGCGGGGGCCACAATGAGCAGTTCTTC. Encoded protein: CASSLVASGGHNEQFF.

The rearrangement joins TRBV7-2 to TRBJ1-4; D uncertain. The CDR3 loop spans 12 amino acids. CDR1 and CDR2 from the germline V gene are SGHTA and FQGNSA. V was pared by 5 bases and J by 6 bases, with 7 bases between. CDR3 DNA sequence: TGTGCCAGCAGCGCTTGGGATGAAAAACTGTTTTTT. Its translation: CASSAWDEKLFF. Filled out from reference TRBV7-2 and TRBJ1-4, the complete variable domain reads GAGVSQSPSNKVTEKGKDVELRCDPISGHTALYWYRQSLGQGLEFLIYFQGNSAPDKSGLPSDRFSAERTGGSVSTLTIQRTQQEDSAVYLCASSAWDEKLFFGSGTQLSVL.

The chain carries TRBV9 and TRBJ2-1, with D perhaps TRBD2 (5 bases). Germline V CDR1 and CDR2: SGDLS, YYNGEE. The germline V and J ends were trimmed by 5 bases and 2 bases, with 14 bases remaining between them. The CDR3 has 15 residues. This CDR3 is CASSSSGAPYNEQFF. Here the CDR3 DNA reads TGTGCCAGCAGTTCCAGCGGAGCACCCTACAATGAGCAGTTCTTC.

This clone was detected a few times. Germline and junction disagree at one end, which may indicate a read error. The genes are TRBV10-2 and TRBJ2-7; the D gene is possibly TRBD2 (6 bases). CDR1 and CDR2 from the germline V gene are WSHSY and SAAADI. CDR3 length equals 14 residues. In DNA form, the CDR3 reads TGCGCCAGCAGTGGAGGCGGGACCACCTACGAGCGGTACTTC. It specifies CASSGGGTTYERYF.

The V call is TRBV4-1, the J call TRBJ2-1; D possibly corresponds to TRBD2 (5 bases). The CDR3 is 15 amino acids. CDR1 MGHRA and CDR2 YSYEKL come from the germline V gene. Trimming removed 4 bases at V and 0 bases at J, with 10 bases between. The CDR3 loop reads CASSPERSSYNEQFF. CDR3 bases: TGCGCCAGCAGCCCGGAGCGGAGCTCCTACAATGAGCAGTTCTTC.